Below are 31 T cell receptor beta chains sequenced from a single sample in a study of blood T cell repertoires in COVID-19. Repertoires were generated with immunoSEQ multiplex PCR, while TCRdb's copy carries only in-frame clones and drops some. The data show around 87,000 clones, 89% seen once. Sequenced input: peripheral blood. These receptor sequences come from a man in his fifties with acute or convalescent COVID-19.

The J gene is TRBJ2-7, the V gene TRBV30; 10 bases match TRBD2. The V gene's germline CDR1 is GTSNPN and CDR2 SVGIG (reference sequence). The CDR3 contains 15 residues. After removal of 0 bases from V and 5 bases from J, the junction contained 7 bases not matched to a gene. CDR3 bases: TGTGCCTGGAGTGTGTCTAGCGGGGGTATCAACGAGCAGTACTTC. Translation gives CAWSVSSGGINEQYF. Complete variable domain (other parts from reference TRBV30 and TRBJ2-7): SQTIHQWPATLVQPVGSPLSLECTVEGTSNPNLYWYRQAAGRGLQLLFYSVGIGQISSEVPQNLSASRPQDRQFILSSKKLLLSDSGFYLCAWSVSSGGINEQYFGPGTRLTVT.

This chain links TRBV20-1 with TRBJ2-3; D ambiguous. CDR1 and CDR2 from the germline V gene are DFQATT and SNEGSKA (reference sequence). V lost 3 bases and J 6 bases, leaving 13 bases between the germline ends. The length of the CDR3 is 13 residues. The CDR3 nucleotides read TGCAGTGCTAGTCGTGATTCGCGGGATACGCAGTATTTT. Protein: CSASRDSRDTQYF.

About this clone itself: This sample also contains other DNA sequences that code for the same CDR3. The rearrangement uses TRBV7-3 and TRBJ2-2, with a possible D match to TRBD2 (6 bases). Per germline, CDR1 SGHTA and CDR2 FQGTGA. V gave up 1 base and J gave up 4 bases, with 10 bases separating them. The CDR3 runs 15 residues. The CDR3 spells CASSLSGGTTGELFF. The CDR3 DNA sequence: TGTGCCAGCAGCTTAAGCGGCGGGACCACCGGGGAGCTGTTTTTT. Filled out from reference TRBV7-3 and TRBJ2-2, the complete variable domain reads GAGVSQTPSNKVTEKGKYVELRCDPISGHTALYWYRQSLGQGPEFLIYFQGTGAADDSGLPNDRFFAVRPEGSVSTLKIQRTERGDSAVYLCASSLSGGTTGELFFGEGSRLTVL.

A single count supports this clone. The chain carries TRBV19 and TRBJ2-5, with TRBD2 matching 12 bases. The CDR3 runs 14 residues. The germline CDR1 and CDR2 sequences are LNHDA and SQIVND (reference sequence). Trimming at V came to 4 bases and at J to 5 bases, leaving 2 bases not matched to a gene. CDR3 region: CASSTLAGGETQYF. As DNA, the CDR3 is TGTGCCAGTAGTACTCTAGCGGGGGGGGAGACCCAGTACTTC.

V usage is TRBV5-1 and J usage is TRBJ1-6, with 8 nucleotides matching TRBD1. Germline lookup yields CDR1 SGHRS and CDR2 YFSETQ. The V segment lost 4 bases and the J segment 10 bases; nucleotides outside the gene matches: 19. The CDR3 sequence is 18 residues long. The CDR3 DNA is TGCGCCAGCAGCGACTTAAGGACCGGGACAGGAGTGGGATCACCCCTCCACTTT. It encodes CASSDLRTGTGVGSPLHF.

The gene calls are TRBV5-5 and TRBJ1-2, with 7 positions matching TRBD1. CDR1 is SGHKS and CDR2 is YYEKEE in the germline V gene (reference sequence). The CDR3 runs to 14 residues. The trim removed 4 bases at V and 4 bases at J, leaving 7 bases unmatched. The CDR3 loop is CASSPGQAAYGYTF. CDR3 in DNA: TGTGCCAGCAGCCCAGGACAGGCTGCCTATGGCTACACCTTC.

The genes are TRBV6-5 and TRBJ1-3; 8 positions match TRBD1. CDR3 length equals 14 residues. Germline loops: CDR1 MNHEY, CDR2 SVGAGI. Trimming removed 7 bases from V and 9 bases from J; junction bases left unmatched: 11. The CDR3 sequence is CASTLTGQGGTIYF. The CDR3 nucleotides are TGTGCCAGCACCTTAACCGGACAGGGAGGCACCATATATTTT.

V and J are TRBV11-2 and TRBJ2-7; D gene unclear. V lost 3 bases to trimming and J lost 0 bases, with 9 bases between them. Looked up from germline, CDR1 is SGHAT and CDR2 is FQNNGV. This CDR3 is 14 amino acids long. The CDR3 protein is CASSLGPNSYEQYF. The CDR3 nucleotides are TGTGCCAGCAGCTTGGGCCCTAACTCCTACGAGCAGTACTTC. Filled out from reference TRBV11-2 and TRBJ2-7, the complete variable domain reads EAGVAQSPRYKIIEKRQSVAFWCNPISGHATLYWYQQILGQGPKLLIQFQNNGVVDDSQLPKDRFSAERLKGVDSTLKIQPAKLEDSAVYLCASSLGPNSYEQYFGPGTRLTVT.

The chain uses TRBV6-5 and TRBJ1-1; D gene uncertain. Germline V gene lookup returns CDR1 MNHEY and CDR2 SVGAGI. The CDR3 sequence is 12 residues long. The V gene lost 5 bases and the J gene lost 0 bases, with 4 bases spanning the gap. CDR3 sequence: CASSPMNTEAFF. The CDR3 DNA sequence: TGTGCCAGCAGTCCCATGAACACTGAAGCTTTCTTT.

The CDR3 nucleotides read TGTGCCAGCAGCCAGGCAAGGCAGGGGAAAAATGGCTACACCTTC. Translation gives CASSQARQGKNGYTF. V usage is TRBV5-4 and J usage is TRBJ1-2; D possibly corresponds to TRBD1 (6 bases). CDR3 length equals 15 residues. Per the germline V gene, CDR1 is SGHNT and CDR2 is YYREEE (reference sequence). V dropped 4 bases and J dropped 6 bases, with 19 bases sitting between them.

The CDR3 region has the DNA TGTGCCATCAGACCAGGACTAGCGGGGATCGGGGAGACCCAGTACTTC. Its translation: CAIRPGLAGIGETQYF. The chain carries TRBV10-3 and TRBJ2-5; TRBD2 agrees at 12 bases. Germline trimming cut 6 bases from V and 5 bases from J; bases unmatched to any gene: 10. The CDR3 covers 16 residues. CDR1 is ENHRY and CDR2 is SYGVKD in the germline V gene.

The CDR3 reads CASSLIVTGQNTGELFF. CDR3 bases: TGTGCCAGCAGTTTGATAGTTACGGGACAAAACACCGGGGAGCTGTTTTTT. The V and J genes are TRBV28 and TRBJ2-2, with a tentative D call TRBD1 (6 bases). CDR1 MDHEN and CDR2 SYDVKM come from the germline V gene. The CDR3 runs to 17 residues. Trimming shortened V by 3 bases and J by 2 bases, and 16 bases separated the two germline ends.

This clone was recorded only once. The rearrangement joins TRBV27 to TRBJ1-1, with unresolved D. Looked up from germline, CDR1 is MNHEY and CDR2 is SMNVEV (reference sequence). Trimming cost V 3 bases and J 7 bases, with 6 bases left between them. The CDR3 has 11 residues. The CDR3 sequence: CASSFRSEAFF. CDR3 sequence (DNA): TGTGCCAGCAGTTTCCGGAGTGAAGCTTTCTTT.

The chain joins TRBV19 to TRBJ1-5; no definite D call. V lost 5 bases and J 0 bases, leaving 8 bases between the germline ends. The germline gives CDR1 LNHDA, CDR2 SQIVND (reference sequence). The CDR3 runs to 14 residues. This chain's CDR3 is CASSVGYSNQPQHF. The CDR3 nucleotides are TGTGCCAGTAGTGTCGGTTATAGCAATCAGCCCCAGCATTTT.

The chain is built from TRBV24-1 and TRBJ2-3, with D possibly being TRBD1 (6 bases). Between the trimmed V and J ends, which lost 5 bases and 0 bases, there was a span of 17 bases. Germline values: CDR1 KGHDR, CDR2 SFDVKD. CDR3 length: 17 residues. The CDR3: CATSASPGAPSTDTQYF. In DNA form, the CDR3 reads TGTGCCACCAGTGCCTCCCCAGGGGCCCCTAGCACAGATACGCAGTATTTT.

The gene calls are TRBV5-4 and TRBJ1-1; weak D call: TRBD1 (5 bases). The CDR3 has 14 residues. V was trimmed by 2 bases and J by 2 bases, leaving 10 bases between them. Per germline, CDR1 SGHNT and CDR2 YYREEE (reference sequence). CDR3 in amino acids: CASSFQGTNTEAFF. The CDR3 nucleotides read TGTGCCAGCAGCTTCCAGGGCACTAACACTGAAGCTTTCTTT.

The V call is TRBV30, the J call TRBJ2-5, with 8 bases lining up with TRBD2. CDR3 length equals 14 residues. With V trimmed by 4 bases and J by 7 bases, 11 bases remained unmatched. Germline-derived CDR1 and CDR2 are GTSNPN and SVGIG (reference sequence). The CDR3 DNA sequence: TGTGCCTGGAATAGCGGGGCCTTATTGGGGACCCAGTACTTC. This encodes CAWNSGALLGTQYF.

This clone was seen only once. The CDR3 reads CASSESAGTVDGYTF. The CDR3 DNA reads as TGTGCCAGCAGTGAATCCGCCGGGACAGTGGATGGCTACACCTTC. The chain has TRBV2 and TRBJ1-2; 7 bases are a match to TRBD1. V lost 2 bases to trimming and J lost 6 bases; unmatched junction nucleotides: 9. CDR1 and CDR2 from the germline V gene are SNHLY and FYNNEI. This CDR3 has 15 residues.

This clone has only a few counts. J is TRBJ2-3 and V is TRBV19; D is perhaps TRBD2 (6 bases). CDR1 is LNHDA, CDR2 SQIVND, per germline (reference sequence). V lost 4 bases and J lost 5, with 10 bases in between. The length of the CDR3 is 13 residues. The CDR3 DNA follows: TGTGCCAGTAGTAATCGGGGGTTAGATACGCAGTATTTT. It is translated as CASSNRGLDTQYF.

The CDR3 region is CASSLGGQGLGYTF. The CDR3 nucleotides read TGTGCCAGCAGCTTGGGCGGACAGGGTTTGGGCTACACCTTC. The chain combines TRBV5-6 with TRBJ1-2; 8 bases are a match to TRBD1. The CDR3 extends over 14 amino acids. The J segment lost 8 bases and the V segment lost 0 bases, leaving 6 bases of the junction unmatched. CDR1 is SGHDT and CDR2 is YYEEEE in the germline V gene.

CDR3 DNA: TGTGCCAGCACCTCGGGGACTAGCGGGGCGACCCAGGGGTTCTTC. It codes for CASTSGTSGATQGFF. The V and J genes are TRBV6-5 and TRBJ2-1, with 13 bases identical to TRBD2. After removal of 7 bases from V and 15 bases from J, the junction contained 15 bases not matched to a gene. The CDR3 length is 15 residues. Germline V lookup: CDR1 MNHEY, CDR2 SVGAGI.

The CDR3 region has the DNA TGTGCCAGCAGCCAAAGACAGGCTGCTAGCACAGATACGCAGTATTTT. It yields the protein CASSQRQAASTDTQYF. The genes are TRBV7-7 and TRBJ2-3, with D maybe TRBD1 (6 bases). Germline V gene data show CDR1 as SSHAT and CDR2 as FNYEAQ (reference sequence). Trimming pared 5 bases from V and 0 bases from J, leaving 15 bases between. This CDR3 has 16 amino acids.

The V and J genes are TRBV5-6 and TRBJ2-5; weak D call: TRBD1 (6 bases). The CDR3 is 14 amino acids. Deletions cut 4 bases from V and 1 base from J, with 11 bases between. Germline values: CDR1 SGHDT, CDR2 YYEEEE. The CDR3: CASSVTGPQETQYF. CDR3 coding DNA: TGTGCCAGCAGCGTCACAGGGCCCCAAGAGACCCAGTACTTC.

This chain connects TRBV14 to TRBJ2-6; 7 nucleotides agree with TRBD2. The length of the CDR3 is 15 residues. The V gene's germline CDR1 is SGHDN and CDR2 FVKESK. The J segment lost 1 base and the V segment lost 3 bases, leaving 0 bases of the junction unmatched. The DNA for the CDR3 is TGTGCCAGCAGCCACGGGGGGTCTGGGGCCAACGTCCTGACTTTC. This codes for CASSHGGSGANVLTF. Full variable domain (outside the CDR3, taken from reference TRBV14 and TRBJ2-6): EAGVTQFPSHSVIEKGQTVTLRCDPISGHDNLYWYRRVMGKEIKFLLHFVKESKQDESGMPNNRFLAERTGGTYSTLKVQPAELEDSGVYFCASSHGGSGANVLTFGAGSRLTVL.

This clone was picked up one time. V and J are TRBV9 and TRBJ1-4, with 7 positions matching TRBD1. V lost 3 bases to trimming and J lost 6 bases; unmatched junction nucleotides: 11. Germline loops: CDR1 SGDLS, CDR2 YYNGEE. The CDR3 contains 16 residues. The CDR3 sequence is CASSARGKTGHEKLFF. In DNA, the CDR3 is TGTGCCAGCAGCGCCCGGGGCAAGACAGGGCATGAAAAACTGTTTTTT. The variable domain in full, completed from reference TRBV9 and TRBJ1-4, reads DSGVTQTPKHLITATGQRVTLRCSPRSGDLSVYWYQQSLDQGLQFLIQYYNGEERAKGNILERFSAQQFPDLHSELNLSSLELGDSALYFCASSARGKTGHEKLFFGSGTQLSVL.

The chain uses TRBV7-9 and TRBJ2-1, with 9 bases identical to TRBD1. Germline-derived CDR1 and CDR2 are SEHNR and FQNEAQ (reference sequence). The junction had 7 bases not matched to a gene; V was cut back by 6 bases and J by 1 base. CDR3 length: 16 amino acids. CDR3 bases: TGTGCCAGCAGAGAAATGGGACAGGGATCCTACAATGAGCAGTTCTTC. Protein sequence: CASREMGQGSYNEQFF.

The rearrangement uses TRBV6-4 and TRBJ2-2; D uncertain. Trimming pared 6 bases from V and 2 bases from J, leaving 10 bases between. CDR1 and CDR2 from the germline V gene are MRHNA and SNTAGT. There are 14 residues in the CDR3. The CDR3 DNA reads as TGTGCCAGCAGGCCAGAGGAAAACACCGGGGAGCTGTTTTTT. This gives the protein CASRPEENTGELFF.

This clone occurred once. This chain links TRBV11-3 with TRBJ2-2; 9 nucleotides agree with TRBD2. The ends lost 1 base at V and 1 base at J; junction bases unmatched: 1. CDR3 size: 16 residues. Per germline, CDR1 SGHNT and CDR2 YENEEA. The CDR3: CASSLVLAGNTGELFF. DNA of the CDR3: TGTGCCAGCAGCTTAGTACTAGCGGGGAACACCGGGGAGCTGTTTTTT.

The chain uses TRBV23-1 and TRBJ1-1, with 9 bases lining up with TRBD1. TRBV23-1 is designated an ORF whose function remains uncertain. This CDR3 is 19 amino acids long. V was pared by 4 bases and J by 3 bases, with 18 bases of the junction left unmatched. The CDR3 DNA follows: TGCGCCAGCAGTCGAGGCCTACGACAGGGGGGGTCGCAAGACACTGAAGCTTTCTTT. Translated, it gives CASSRGLRQGGSQDTEAFF.

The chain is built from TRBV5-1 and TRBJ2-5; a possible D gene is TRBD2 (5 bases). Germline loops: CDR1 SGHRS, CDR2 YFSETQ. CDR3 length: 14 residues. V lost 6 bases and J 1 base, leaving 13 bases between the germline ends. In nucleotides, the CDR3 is TGCGCCAGCACCCCAACACTAGTCCAAGAGACCCAGTACTTC. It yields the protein CASTPTLVQETQYF.

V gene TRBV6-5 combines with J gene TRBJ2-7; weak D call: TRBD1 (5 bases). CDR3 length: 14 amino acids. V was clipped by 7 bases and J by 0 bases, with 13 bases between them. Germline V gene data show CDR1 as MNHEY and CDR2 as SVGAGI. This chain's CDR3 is CASTLGHLSYEQYV. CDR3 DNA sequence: TGTGCCAGCACTCTCGGACACCTCTCCTACGAGCAGTACGTC.